One sample yielded the 18 T cell receptor beta chains listed below, sequenced in a study of CD4 and CD8 cells across lung adenocarcinoma regions. TCRdb fed the PCR reads into MiXCR, producing one record per CDR3 protein. The sample contains 9,500 to 12,000 distinct CDR3 sequences, 53% of which appear only once. Sequencing was performed on CD4+ T cells from the center of a lung tumor. Source of these receptors: a male donor with lung adenocarcinoma. The CD4 and CD8 labels of this study may be unreliable.

Note on this clonotype: At one end the junction does not follow the germline gene, possibly because of a read error. The V call is TRBV7-2, the J call TRBJ2-5; 8 bases are shared with TRBD2. The CDR3 has 14 amino acids. Germline loops: CDR1 SGHTA, CDR2 FQGNSA. The CDR3 DNA sequence: TGTGCCGGCAGCGGGGGCGGAAACCCAGAGACCCAGTACTTC. Its translation is CAGSGGGNPETQYF.

This clonotype counts as medium-sized. The V gene is TRBV6-1, the J gene TRBJ1-2; TRBD1 agrees at 7 bases. The V gene's germline CDR1 is MNHNS and CDR2 SASEGT. This CDR3 contains 14 residues. J lost 6 bases, V lost 3 bases, and 7 bases had no gene match. The DNA of the CDR3 is TGTGCCAGCAGTGACACGTGGAGGGGGCATGGCTACACCTTC. As protein: CASSDTWRGHGYTF.

This clonotype was seen only a few times. The chain has TRBV6-1 and TRBJ2-1, with 7 positions matching TRBD2. Germline CDR1 is MNHNS and CDR2 is SASEGT. There are 11 residues in the CDR3. With 10 bases clipped from V and 4 bases from J, the junction kept 1 base outside the gene matches. CDR3 in amino acids: CATGRYNEQFF. The CDR3 DNA reads as TGTGCCACCGGGAGGTACAATGAGCAGTTCTTC.

Details on this clonotype: One end of the junction fails to match germline, which may point to a read error. This chain uses TRBV7-7 with TRBJ2-5; maybe TRBD2 (5 bases). The germline gives CDR1 SSHAT, CDR2 FNYEAQ (reference sequence). The CDR3 has 14 amino acids. CDR3 DNA: TGTGCTAGCAGCTTTCACTGGGAGAGCGAGACCCAGTACTTC. As protein: CASSFHWESETQYF.

This clonotype was seen only once. The chain carries TRBV11-2 and TRBJ2-5; 9 nucleotides align to TRBD2. Germline CDR1 and CDR2: SGHAT and FQNNGV. The CDR3 runs to 11 residues. After removal of 4 bases from V and 13 bases from J, the junction contained 4 bases not matched to a gene. Here the CDR3 DNA reads TGTGCCAGCAGCTCCGGACTAGCGCTGTACTTC. Its protein is CASSSGLALYF.

This rearrangement joins TRBV6-1 to TRBJ2-3; D is possibly TRBD1 (6 bases). Germline V gene data show CDR1 as MNHNS and CDR2 as SASEGT. The CDR3 totals 15 residues. V was pared by 9 bases and J by 9 bases, with 25 bases between. Written as DNA, the CDR3 is TGTGCCAGTAACAAGCTCGACGCGAACACAGGGACGCAGTATTTT. Its translation is CASNKLDANTGTQYF.

This clonotype was recorded at least ten times. The V and J genes are TRBV6-5 and TRBJ1-4; no definite D call. CDR3 length: 16 residues. Germline CDR1 and CDR2: MNHEY and SVGAGI. Trimming removed 2 bases from V and 4 bases from J, with 14 bases in between. DNA of the CDR3: TGTGCCAGCAGTTACAGTCCCGGAGCTATTAATGAAAAACTGTTTTTT. This encodes CASSYSPGAINEKLFF.

Note on this clonotype: One end of the junction fails to match germline, which may point to a read error. In DNA, the CDR3 is TGTGCGAGCAGTGAAACGGGGGTCGGAGCCACAGATACGCAGTATTTC. Translating gives CASSETGVGATDTQYF. The chain is built from TRBV6-1 and TRBJ2-3, with D possibly being TRBD2 (6 bases). This CDR3 has 16 amino acids. Germline assignment: CDR1 MNHNS and CDR2 SASEGT.

There are a few counts of this clonotype. The chain combines TRBV3-1 with TRBJ2-1; TRBD1 matches at 9 bases. Germline V gives CDR1 LGHDT, CDR2 YNNKEL (reference sequence). The CDR3 runs 15 residues. The V and J ends lost 6 bases and 7 bases, in that order; junction bases with no gene match: 10. The DNA of the CDR3 is TGTGCCAGCAGTCTTCCCGGGACAGGGAAGAATGAGCAGTTCTTC. Translating it yields CASSLPGTGKNEQFF.

There are many counts of this clonotype. The chain employs TRBV10-3 and TRBJ2-3, with 10 bases identical to TRBD2. The CDR3 length is 14 residues. Germline V gene data show CDR1 as ENHRY and CDR2 as SYGVKD. After removal of 6 bases from V and 2 bases from J, the junction contained 2 bases not matched to a gene. The CDR3 bases are TGTGCCATCAGAGCGGGGGGGCCCACAGATACGCAGTATTTT. Protein: CAIRAGGPTDTQYF.

The V gene is TRBV6-1, the J gene TRBJ2-4; 13 bases are shared with TRBD2. Germline assignment: CDR1 MNHNS and CDR2 SASEGT. The ends lost 7 bases at V and 1 base at J; junction bases unmatched: 13. The CDR3 sequence is 19 residues long. CDR3 amino acids: CASTSAGLAGLSAKNIQYF. The CDR3 nucleotides read TGTGCCAGCACCTCCGCGGGACTAGCGGGGCTGAGTGCCAAAAACATTCAGTACTTC.

The rearrangement links TRBV6-5 to TRBJ2-3; perhaps D is TRBD1 or TRBD2 (5 bases each). V was cut by 6 bases and J by 6 bases, with 19 bases left in between. Germline V gene data show CDR1 as MNHEY and CDR2 as SVGAGI. This CDR3 contains 15 residues. CDR3: CASSYGALPSDTQYF. The CDR3 DNA reads TGTGCCAGCAGCTACGGGGCCTTGCCCTCGGATACGCAGTATTTT.

In its sample, this clonotype is large (0.1 to 1%). This CDR3 reads CASSKTWTGLLSGANVLTF. The CDR3 nucleotides read TGTGCCAGCAGTAAGACTTGGACAGGGTTGCTCTCTGGGGCCAACGTCCTGACTTTC. V and J are TRBV6-1 and TRBJ2-6, with TRBD1 matching 8 bases. The CDR3 totals 19 residues. Per germline, CDR1 MNHNS and CDR2 SASEGT. V shed 5 bases, J shed 0 bases, and the junction held 12 bases outside the gene matches.

This clonotype is categorized as large (0.1 to 1%). The rearrangement joins TRBV6-5 to TRBJ2-5; perhaps TRBD2 as D (5 bases). Germline CDR1 and CDR2: MNHEY and SVGAGI. This CDR3 has 14 amino acids. V dropped 7 bases and J dropped 5 bases, with 17 bases sitting between them. The CDR3 region has the DNA TGTGCCAGCACCGAGGGCCCCTCGACTGAGACCCAGTACTTC. As protein: CASTEGPSTETQYF.

This chain joins TRBV11-3 and TRBJ2-5, with TRBD2 identical over 8 bases. V lost 4 bases to trimming and J lost 4 bases; unmatched junction nucleotides: 8. The CDR3 consists of 15 residues. The germline V gene has CDR1 SGHNT and CDR2 YENEEA. CDR3 sequence: CASSSQLSGAETQYF. For the CDR3, the DNA is TGTGCCAGCAGCTCCCAACTTAGCGGGGCAGAGACCCAGTACTTC.

V gene TRBV27 combines with J gene TRBJ1-1; D gene uncertain. This CDR3 is 11 amino acids long. Germline-derived CDR1 and CDR2 are MNHEY and SMNVEV (reference sequence). Trimming shortened V by 5 bases and J by 4 bases, and 5 bases separated the two germline ends. The CDR3 here is CASSVGTEAFF. In DNA form, the CDR3 reads TGTGCCAGCAGTGTGGGCACTGAAGCTTTCTTT.

CDR3 bases: TGTGCCAGCAGTTACTATTCAGGTTCCCACGAGCAGTACTTC. Its protein product is CASSYYSGSHEQYF. The rearrangement uses TRBV6-5 and TRBJ2-4; D is unclear. The end of the DNA is better explained by TRBJ2-7, so the J call may be wrong. Germline V lookup: CDR1 MNHEY, CDR2 SVGAGI. The CDR3 consists of 14 residues.

J is TRBJ2-5 and V is TRBV27; 9 bases match TRBD2. Germline values: CDR1 MNHEY, CDR2 SMNVEV (reference sequence). The CDR3 consists of 17 residues. Unmatched junction bases numbered 15, after V lost 6 bases and J lost 4 bases. CDR3 protein: CASRAGGGGRATETQYF. The CDR3 nucleotides read TGTGCCAGCAGAGCGGGGGGAGGGGGCCGTGCCACAGAGACCCAGTACTTC.